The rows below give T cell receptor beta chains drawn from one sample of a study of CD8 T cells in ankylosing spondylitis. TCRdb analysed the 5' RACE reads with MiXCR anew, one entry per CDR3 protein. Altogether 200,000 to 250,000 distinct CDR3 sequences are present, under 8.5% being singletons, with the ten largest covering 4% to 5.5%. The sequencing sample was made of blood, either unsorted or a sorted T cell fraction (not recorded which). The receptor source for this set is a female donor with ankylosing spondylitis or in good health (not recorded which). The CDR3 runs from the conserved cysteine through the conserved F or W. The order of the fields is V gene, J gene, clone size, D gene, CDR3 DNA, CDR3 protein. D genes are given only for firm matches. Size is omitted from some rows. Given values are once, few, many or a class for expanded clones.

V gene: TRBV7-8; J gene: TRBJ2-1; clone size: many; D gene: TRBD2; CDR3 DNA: TGTGCCAGCAGCTCCCTCGTAGTTGCGGGAGGGGACAATGAGCAGTTCTTC; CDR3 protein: CASSSLVVAGGDNEQFF
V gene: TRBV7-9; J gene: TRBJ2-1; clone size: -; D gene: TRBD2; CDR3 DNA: TGTGCCAGCAGCGTCAGACTAGCGGGGCGCCACGGGGAGCAGTTCTTC; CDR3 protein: CASSVRLAGRHGEQFF
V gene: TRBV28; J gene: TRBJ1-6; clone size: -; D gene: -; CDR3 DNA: TGTGCCAGCAGTTTACAGGGCTCCTATAATTCACCCCTCCACTTT; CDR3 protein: CASSLQGSYNSPLHF
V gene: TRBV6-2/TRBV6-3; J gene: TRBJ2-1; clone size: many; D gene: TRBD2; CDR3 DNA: TGTGCCAGCAGATCGGGACTAGCGGGAGTCAATGAGCAGTTCTTC; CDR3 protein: CASRSGLAGVNEQFF
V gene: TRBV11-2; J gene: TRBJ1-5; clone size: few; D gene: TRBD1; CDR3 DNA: TGTGCCAGCAGCTTAGGACAGGGAGAACAGCCCCAGCATTTT; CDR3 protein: CASSLGQGEQPQHF
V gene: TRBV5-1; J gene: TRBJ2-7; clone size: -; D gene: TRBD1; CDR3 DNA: TGCGCCAGCAGCTTGGGGACAGGGGTTCACGAGCAGTACTTC; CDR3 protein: CASSLGTGVHEQYF
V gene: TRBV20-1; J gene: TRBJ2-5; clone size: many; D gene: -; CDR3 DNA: TGCAGTGCTAGGGGGACTTCTCGGACCCAGTACTTC; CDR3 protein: CSARGTSRTQYF
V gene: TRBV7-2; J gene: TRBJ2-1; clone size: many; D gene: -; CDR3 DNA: TGTGCCAGCAGCTTGGAGACTAGCTACAATGAGCAGTTCTTC; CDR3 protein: CASSLETSYNEQFF
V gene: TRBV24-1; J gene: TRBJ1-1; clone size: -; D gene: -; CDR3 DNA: TGTGCCACCCGTGCGGGGGCTTACACTGAAGCTTTCTTT; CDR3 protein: CATRAGAYTEAFF
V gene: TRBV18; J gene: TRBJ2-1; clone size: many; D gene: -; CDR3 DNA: TGTGCCAGCTCGAGTAGGTTCCATGAGCAGTTCTTC; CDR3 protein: CASSSRFHEQFF
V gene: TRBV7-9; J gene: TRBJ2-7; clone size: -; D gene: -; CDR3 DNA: TGTACCAGCACCAAAAGTGGACAGAGCCACGAGCAGTACTTC; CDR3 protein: CTSTKSGQSHEQYF
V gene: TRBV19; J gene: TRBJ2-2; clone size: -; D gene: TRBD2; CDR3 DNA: TGTGCCAGTGGGACTAGATCCGGGGAGCTGTTTTTT; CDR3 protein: CASGTRSGELFF
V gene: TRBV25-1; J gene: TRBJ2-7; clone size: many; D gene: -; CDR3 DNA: TGTGCCAGCAGTGCCCACTACGAGCAGTACTTC; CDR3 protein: CASSAHYEQYF
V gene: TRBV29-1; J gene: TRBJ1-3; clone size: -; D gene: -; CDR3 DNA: TGCAGCGTTCCCAACGGCTCTGGAAACACCATATATTTT; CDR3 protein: CSVPNGSGNTIYF
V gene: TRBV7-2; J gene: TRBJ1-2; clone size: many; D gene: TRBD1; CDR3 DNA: TGTGCCAGCAGCTTAGGCGGACAGGGAGCGAACTATGGCTACACCTTC; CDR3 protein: CASSLGGQGANYGYTF
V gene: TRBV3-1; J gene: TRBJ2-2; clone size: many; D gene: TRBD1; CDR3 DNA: TGTGCCAGCAGCTACCGGGACAGACCCACCGGGGAGCTGTTTTTT; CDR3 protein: CASSYRDRPTGELFF
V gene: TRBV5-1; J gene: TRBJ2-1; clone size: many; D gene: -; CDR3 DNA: TGCGCCAGCAGCTCATTATTGGATAGCTCCTACAATGAGCAGTTCTTC; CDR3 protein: CASSSLLDSSYNEQFF
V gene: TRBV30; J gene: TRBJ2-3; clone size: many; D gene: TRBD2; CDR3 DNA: TGTGCCTGGAGTGGAGGAGTTTGGAGTAGCGGGAGTACAGATACGCAGTATTTT; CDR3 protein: CAWSGGVWSSGSTDTQYF
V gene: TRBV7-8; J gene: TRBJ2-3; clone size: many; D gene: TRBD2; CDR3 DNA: TGTGCCAGCAGCTCCTCGACTAGCGGGAGTCAAGATACGCAGTATTTT; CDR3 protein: CASSSSTSGSQDTQYF
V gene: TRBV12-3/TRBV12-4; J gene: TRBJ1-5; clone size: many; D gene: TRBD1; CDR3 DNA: TGTGCCAGCGACCTGGGACAGCCGAATCAGCCCCAGCATTTT; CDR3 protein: CASDLGQPNQPQHF
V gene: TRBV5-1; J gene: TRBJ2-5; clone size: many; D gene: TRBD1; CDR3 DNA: TGCGCCAGCAGCTCCCACAGGGGCTCGAGGCAAGAGACCCAGTACTTC; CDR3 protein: CASSSHRGSRQETQYF
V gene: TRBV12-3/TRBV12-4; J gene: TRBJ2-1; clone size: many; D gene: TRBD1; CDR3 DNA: TGTGCCAGCAGACGGGACAGCCTCAATGAGCAGTTCTTC; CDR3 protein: CASRRDSLNEQFF
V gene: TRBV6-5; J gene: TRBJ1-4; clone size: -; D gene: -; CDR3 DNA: TGTGCCGGCAGTTACTCGGTAAACAGTAATGAAAAACTGTTTTTT; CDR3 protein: CAGSYSVNSNEKLFF
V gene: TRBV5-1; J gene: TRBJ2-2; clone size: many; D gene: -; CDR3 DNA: TGCGCCAGCAGGCTCGGAGGCGGGGAGCTGTTTTTT; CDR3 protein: CASRLGGGELFF
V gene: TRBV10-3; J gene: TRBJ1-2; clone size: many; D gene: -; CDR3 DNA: TGTGCCATCAGTGATGCGGGCGACCGGCCTACCTTC; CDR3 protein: CAISDAGDRPTF
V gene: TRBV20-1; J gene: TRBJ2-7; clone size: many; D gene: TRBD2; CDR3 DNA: TGCAGTGCTAGAGGTCCGACTAGCGGACCCTACGAGCAGTACTTC; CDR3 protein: CSARGPTSGPYEQYF
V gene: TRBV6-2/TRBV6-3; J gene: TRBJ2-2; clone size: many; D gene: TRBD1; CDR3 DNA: TGTGCCAGCAGCCACAGGGGGCTTAACACCGGGGAGCTGTTTTTT; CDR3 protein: CASSHRGLNTGELFF
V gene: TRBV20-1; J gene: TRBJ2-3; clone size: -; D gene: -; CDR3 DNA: TGCAGTGCCACAGTTGCAGATACGCAGTATTTT; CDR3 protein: CSATVADTQYF
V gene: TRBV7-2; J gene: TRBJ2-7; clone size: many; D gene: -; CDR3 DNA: TGTGCCAGCAGCCCGACAGGTCCCAAGTGGTACGAGCAGTACTTC; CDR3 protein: CASSPTGPKWYEQYF
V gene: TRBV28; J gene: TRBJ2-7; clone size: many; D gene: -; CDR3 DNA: TGTGCCAGCAGTGGGACCTACGAGCAGTACTTC; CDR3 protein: CASSGTYEQYF
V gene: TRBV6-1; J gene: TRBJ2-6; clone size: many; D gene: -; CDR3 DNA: TGTGCCAGCAGTGTACGGGGGATCGGGGCCAACGTCCTGACTTTC; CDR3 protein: CASSVRGIGANVLTF
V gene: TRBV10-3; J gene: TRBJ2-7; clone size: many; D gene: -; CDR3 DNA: TGTGCCATCAGTGAGAGGGATGAGGGAATCTACGAGCAGTACTTC; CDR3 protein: CAISERDEGIYEQYF
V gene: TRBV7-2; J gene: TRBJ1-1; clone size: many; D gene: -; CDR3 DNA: TGTGCCAGCAGCGTCAGTACGCGAGACACTGAAGCTTTCTTT; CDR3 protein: CASSVSTRDTEAFF
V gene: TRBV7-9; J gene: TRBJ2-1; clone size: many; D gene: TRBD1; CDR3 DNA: TGTGCCAGCAGCAACCCACAGGGGAATGAGCAGTTCTTC; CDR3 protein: CASSNPQGNEQFF
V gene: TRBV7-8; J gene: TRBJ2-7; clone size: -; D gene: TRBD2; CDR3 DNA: TGTGCCAGCAGCTTAGCACTAGCGGGGGTCTACGAGCAGTACTTC; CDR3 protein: CASSLALAGVYEQYF
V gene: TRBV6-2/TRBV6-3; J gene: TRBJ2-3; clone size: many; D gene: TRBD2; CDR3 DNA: TGTGCCAGCAGACCCGGGACTAGCATTGGAAGAGATACGCAGTATTTT; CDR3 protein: CASRPGTSIGRDTQYF
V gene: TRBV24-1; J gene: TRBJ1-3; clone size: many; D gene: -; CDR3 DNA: TGTGCCACCAGTCGAAAGAAAATCTCTGGAAACACCATATATTTT; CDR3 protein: CATSRKKISGNTIYF
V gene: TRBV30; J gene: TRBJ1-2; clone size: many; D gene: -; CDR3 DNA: TGTGCCTGGGCCGGTCCCGCCTATGGCTACACCTTC; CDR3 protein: CAWAGPAYGYTF
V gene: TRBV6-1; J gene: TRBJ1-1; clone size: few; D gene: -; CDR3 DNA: TGTGCCAGCAGCCGACAGTACATGAACACTGAAGCTTTCTTT; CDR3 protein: CASSRQYMNTEAFF
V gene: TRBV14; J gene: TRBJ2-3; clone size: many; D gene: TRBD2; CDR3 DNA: TGTGCCAGCAGTGACGAACTAGCGGGAGCTGGGGCAGATACGCAGTATTTT; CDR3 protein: CASSDELAGAGADTQYF
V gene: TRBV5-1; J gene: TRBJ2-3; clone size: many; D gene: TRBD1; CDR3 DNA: TGCGCCAGCAGCGGACCCGGGACAGGCGCTGTCGATACGCAGTATTTT; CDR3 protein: CASSGPGTGAVDTQYF
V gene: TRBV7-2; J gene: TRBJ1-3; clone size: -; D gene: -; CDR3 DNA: TGTGCCAGCAGCTACGCCGGACGGAGCTCTGGAAACACCATATATTTT; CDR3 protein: CASSYAGRSSGNTIYF
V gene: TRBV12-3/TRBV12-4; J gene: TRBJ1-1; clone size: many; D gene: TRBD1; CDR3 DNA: TGTGCCAGCAGTCCCCCGCCTCGACAGGGGGAACACACTGAAGCTTTCTTT; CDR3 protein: CASSPPPRQGEHTEAFF
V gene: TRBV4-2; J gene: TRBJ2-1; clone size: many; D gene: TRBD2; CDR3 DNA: TGTGCCAGCAGCCAGGGGACTAGTAAGCGGGCACTCTACAATGAGCAGTTCTTC; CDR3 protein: CASSQGTSKRALYNEQFF
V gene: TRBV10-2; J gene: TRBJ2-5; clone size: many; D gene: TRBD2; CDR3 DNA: TGCGCCAGCAGTCCTCTAGCGGGAGGGCCGGAGACCCAGTACTTC; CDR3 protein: CASSPLAGGPETQYF
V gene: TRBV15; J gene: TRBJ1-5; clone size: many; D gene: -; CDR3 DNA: TGTGCCACCTCGGCAGGGCCTCAGCCCCAGCATTTT; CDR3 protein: CATSAGPQPQHF
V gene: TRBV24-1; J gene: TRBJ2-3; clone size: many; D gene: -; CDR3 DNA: TGTGCCACCGTACGGGAGAGGACAGATACGCAGTATTTT; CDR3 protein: CATVRERTDTQYF
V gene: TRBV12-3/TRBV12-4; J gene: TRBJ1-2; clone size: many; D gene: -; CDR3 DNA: TGTGCCAGCAGTACCATCGTAGGCTACACCTTC; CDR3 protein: CASSTIVGYTF
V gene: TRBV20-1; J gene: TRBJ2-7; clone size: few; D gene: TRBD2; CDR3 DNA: TGCAGTGCCAGGACTAGCGGGAGGGTGCAGTACTTC; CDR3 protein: CSARTSGRVQYF
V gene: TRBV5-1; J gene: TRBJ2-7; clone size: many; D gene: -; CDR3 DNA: TGCGCCAGCAGCTTGTCTGCGCGGGACAGCGAGCAGTACTTC; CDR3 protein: CASSLSARDSEQYF
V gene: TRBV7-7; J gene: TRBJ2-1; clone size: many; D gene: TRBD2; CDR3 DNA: TGTGCTAGCAGCAGCGGGAGTTCTAATGAGCAGTTCTTC; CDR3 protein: CASSSGSSNEQFF
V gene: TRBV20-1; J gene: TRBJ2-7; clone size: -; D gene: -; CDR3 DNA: TGCAGTGCTAGAGGGGGCTCGCCCCGACAACGCTACGAGCAGTACTTC; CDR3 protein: CSARGGSPRQRYEQYF
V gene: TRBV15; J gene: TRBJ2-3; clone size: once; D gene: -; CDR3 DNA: TGTGTATTCTTGGGGGACACAGATACGCAGTATTTT; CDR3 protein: CVFLGDTDTQYF
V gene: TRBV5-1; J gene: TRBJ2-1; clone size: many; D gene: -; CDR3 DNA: TGCGCCAGCAGCTTGGACGGGCTAGTTAATGAGCAGTTCTTC; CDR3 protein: CASSLDGLVNEQFF
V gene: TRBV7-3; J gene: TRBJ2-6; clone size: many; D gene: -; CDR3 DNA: TGTGCCAGCAGCCAAGGGAGGTCGTACGGGGCCAACGTCCTGACTTTC; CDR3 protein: CASSQGRSYGANVLTF
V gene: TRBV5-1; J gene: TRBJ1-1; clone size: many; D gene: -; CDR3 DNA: TGCGCCAGCAGCTTGAGACGAAAAGACACTGAAGCTTTCTTT; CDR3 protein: CASSLRRKDTEAFF